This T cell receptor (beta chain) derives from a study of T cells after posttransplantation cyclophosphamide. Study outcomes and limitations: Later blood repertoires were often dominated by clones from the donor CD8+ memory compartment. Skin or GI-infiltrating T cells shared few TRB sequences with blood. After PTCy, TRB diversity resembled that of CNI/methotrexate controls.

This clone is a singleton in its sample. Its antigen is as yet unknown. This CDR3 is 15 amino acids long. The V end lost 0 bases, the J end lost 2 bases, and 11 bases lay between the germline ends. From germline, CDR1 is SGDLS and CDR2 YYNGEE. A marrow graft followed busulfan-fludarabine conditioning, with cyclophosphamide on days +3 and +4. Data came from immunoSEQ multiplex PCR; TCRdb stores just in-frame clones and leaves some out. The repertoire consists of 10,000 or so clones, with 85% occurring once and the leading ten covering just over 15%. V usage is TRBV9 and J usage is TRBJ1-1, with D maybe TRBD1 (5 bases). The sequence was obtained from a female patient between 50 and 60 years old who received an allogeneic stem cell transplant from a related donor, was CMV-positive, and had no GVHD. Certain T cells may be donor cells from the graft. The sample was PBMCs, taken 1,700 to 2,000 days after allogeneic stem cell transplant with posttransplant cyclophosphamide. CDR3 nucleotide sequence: TGTGCCAGCAGCGTAGGACAGCAACACAACACTGAAGCTTTCTTT. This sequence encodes CASSVGQQHNTEAFF.